This T cell receptor beta chain came from a study of early T cells in non-severe SARS-CoV-2 infection. Study background: Sequenced material consisted of bulk RNA (from unsorted whole blood), and chains were unpaired. Overall study results and limits: The matching step, a VDJdb search, favored anti-spike CD8 responses and missed private and CD4 specificities.

Unique molecular identifiers were added to individual cDNA molecules. MiXCR, run by TCRdb on the 5' RACE reads, gives a single entry per CDR3 protein. Of 50,000 to 80,000 distinct CDR3 sequences listed, approximately 8.8% were seen once; the top ten hold about an eighth. This clonotype was observed a few times. Its cognate antigen is unknown. The CDR3 has 17 amino acids. Trimming removed 6 bases from V and 1 base from J, with 21 bases in between. CDR1 is WNHNN, CDR2 SYGVQD, per germline (reference sequence). This TCR was recovered from an adult who was a healthcare worker with PCR-confirmed SARS-CoV-2 infection or an uninfected control (not recorded which). The material sequenced was whole blood, taken at baseline. The rearrangement joins TRBV10-1 to TRBJ1-1; D remains unclear. CDR3 sequence: CASSHKVGPGRNTEAFF. The DNA for the CDR3 is TGCGCCAGCAGCCACAAGGTTGGACCAGGACGGAACACTGAAGCTTTCTTT.